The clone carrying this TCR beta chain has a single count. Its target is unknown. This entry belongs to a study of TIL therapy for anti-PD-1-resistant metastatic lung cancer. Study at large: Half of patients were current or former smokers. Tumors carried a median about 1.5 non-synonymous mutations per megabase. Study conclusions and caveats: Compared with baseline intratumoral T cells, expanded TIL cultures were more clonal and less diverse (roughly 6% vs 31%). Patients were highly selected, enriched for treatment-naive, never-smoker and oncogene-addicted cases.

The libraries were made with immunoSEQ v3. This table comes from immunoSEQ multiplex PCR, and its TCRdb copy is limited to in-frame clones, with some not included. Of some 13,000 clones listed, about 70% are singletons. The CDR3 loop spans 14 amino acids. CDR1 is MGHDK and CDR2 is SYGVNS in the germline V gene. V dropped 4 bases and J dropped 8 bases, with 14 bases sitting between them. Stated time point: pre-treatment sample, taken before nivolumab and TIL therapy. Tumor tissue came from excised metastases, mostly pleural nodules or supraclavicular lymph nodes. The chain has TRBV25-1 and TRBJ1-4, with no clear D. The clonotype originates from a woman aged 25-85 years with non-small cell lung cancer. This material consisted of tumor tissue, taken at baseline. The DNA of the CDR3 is TGTGCCAGCAGTGCGGCACGGGCCGGGGAAAAACTGTTTTTT. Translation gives CASSAARAGEKLFF.